A selection of T cell receptor beta chains follows, all from one sample in a study of blood T cell repertoires in COVID-19. Here immunoSEQ multiplex PCR was the method, and the copy in TCRdb shows in-frame clones only, minus some. Here the sample spans about 270,000 clones, 85% to 90% being singletons. Sequenced sample: PBMCs or T cells enriched from blood (not recorded which). The source is a man younger than 30 who had recovered from COVID-19. CDR3s include the opening cysteine and the closing phenylalanine or tryptophan. The D gene is left open where the match is weak. Rows may omit the clone size; those that give it use once, few, many or a size class.

TGTGCCAGCAGCCCCCTGGGGGGTATTGGAGCTTTCTTT	CASSPLGGIGAFF	TRBV7-3	-	TRBJ1-1	-
TGTGCCAGCAGCTCCGGGACTAGTGGGGATACGCAGTATTTT	CASSSGTSGDTQYF	TRBV7-3	-	TRBJ2-3	TRBD2
TGTGCCAGCAGCGGGGGACTTGGGGGAGAGACCCAGTACTTC	CASSGGLGGETQYF	TRBV11-1	-	TRBJ2-5	-
TGCGCCAGCAGTGACACCCCACGGGACGAGCAGTACTTC	CASSDTPRDEQYF	TRBV10-1	few	TRBJ2-7	-
TGTGCCAGTAGTCTCAAAGCGGGAGTGGTCCACGAGCAGTACTTC	CASSLKAGVVHEQYF	TRBV19	-	TRBJ2-7	TRBD2
TGTGCCAGCAGTTTTACTCCGAACACTGAAGCTTTCTTT	CASSFTPNTEAFF	TRBV12-3/TRBV12-4	-	TRBJ1-1	-
TGTGCCAGCAGTTCCGGGACAGGGGTGACTGAAGCTTTCTTT	CASSSGTGVTEAFF	TRBV2	-	TRBJ1-1	TRBD1
TGTGCCAGCAGCGAGACAGGGGATTGGTATCAGCCCCAGCATTTT	CASSETGDWYQPQHF	TRBV9	-	TRBJ1-5	TRBD1
TGTGCCAGCAGCGGAAAGACAGGGACCTACGAGCAGTACTTC	CASSGKTGTYEQYF	TRBV5-4	-	TRBJ2-7	TRBD1
TGTGCCACCTCCCGGGCAAGGGGAGAGACCCAGTACTTC	CATSRARGETQYF	TRBV7-8	-	TRBJ2-5	-
TGTGCCAGCAGCTTGGAGGCGGGATCGTACAATGAGCAGTTCTTC	CASSLEAGSYNEQFF	TRBV5-4	-	TRBJ2-1	-
TGTGCCAGCAGCTCGCCCCCCAGGGAGGCGAACACTGAAGCTTTCTTT	CASSSPPREANTEAFF	TRBV7-9	-	TRBJ1-1	-
TGTGCCAGCACAGGGACAGGGGGCCTTGGAAACACCATATATTTT	CASTGTGGLGNTIYF	TRBV2	-	TRBJ1-3	TRBD1
TGTGCCAGTAATCGACAGTTAAGCTCCTACGAGCAGTACTTC	CASNRQLSSYEQYF	TRBV19	-	TRBJ2-7	-
TGTGCCAGCAGTTTATTATCGAACACCGGGGAGCTGTTTTTT	CASSLLSNTGELFF	TRBV27	-	TRBJ2-2	-
TGTGCCAGCAGTTTACGCTCGTACGCCGCCGGGGAGACCCAGTACTTC	CASSLRSYAAGETQYF	TRBV28	-	TRBJ2-5	-
TGTGCCAGTAGTATCCGACAGGGCTATGAAGCTTTCTTT	CASSIRQGYEAFF	TRBV19	-	TRBJ1-1	TRBD1
TGTGCCAGCAGCTTGAACAGGCCGGGCTACGAGCAGTACTTC	CASSLNRPGYEQYF	TRBV5-6	-	TRBJ2-7	-
TGTGCCAGCAGCAGGGGACTCGGGGATACGCAGTATTTT	CASSRGLGDTQYF	TRBV5-4	-	TRBJ2-3	-
TGTGCCAGCAGCCTTCAAATGGGACAGGCGGAAGCTTTCTTT	CASSLQMGQAEAFF	TRBV3-1/TRBV3-2	-	TRBJ1-1	TRBD1
TGTGCCAGCAGCACGGGACAGGGATCCTCCTATAATTCACCCCTCCACTTT	CASSTGQGSSYNSPLHF	TRBV5-6	-	TRBJ1-6	TRBD1
TGTGCCAGCTCACCACAGGGGGCCCAAGAGACCCAGTACTTC	CASSPQGAQETQYF	TRBV18	-	TRBJ2-5	TRBD1
TGTGCCAGCAGTCCCGGTTCCCCGGAGTTCTTC	CASSPGSPEFF	TRBV6-2/TRBV6-3	once	TRBJ2-1	-
TGTGCCAGCAGTTTAGGGGGAGGGGAAGGCTACACCTTC	CASSLGGGEGYTF	TRBV28	-	TRBJ1-2	-
TGTGCCAGCAGTCGACAGAATCAGCCCCAGCATTTT	CASSRQNQPQHF	TRBV12-3/TRBV12-4	-	TRBJ1-5	-
TGTGCCAGCAGTTGGACTAGCGGAGCTCCCTACAATGAGCAGTTCTTC	CASSWTSGAPYNEQFF	TRBV28	-	TRBJ2-1	TRBD2
TGCGCCAGCAGCCTTCGGACTGGAAACAATGAGCAGTTCTTC	CASSLRTGNNEQFF	TRBV4-1	once	TRBJ2-1	-
TGCGCCAGCAGCCAAGGAGGGGGACAGGTAATTTCCATGAACACTGAAGCTTTCTTT	CASSQGGGQVISMNTEAFF	TRBV4-1	-	TRBJ1-1	TRBD1